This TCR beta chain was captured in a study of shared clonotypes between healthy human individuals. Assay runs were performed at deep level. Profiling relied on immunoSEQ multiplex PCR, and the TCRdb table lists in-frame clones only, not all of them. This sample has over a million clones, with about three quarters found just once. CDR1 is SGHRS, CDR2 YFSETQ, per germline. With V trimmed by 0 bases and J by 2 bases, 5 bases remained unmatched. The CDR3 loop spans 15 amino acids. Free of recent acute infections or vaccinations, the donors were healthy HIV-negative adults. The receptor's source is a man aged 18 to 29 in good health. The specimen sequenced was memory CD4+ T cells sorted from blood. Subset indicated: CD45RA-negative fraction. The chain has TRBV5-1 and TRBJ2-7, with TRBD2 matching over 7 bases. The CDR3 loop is CASSLDPGGPYEQYF. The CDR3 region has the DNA TGCGCCAGCAGCTTGGACCCGGGGGGACCCTACGAGCAGTACTTC.